Listed below are T cell receptor beta chains from one sample, sequenced in a study of cytomegalovirus exposure and HLA in healthy donors. Sequencing used immunoSEQ multiplex PCR; TCRdb keeps in-frame clones, though not all of them. The table includes about 110,000 clones, around four fifths detected once. Sequencing was performed on PBMCs. The receptor set was obtained from a man between 50 and 59 years old in good health and CMV-seronegative. Both conserved end residues are part of each CDR3. A D gene is named only where the DNA matches it firmly. Only some rows state a clone size, as once, few, many or a class for expanded clones.

d_call | j_call | clone_size | v_call | cdr3_aa | cdr3_nt
TRBD1 | TRBJ1-4 | . | TRBV7-9 | CASSSPQGRDEKLFF | TGTGCCAGCAGCTCCCCACAGGGGCGGGATGAAAAACTGTTTTTT
. | TRBJ1-3 | few | TRBV20-1 | CSAHGGNTIYF | TGCAGTGCTCACGGGGGAAACACCATATATTTT
. | TRBJ1-1 | . | TRBV11-2 | CASSLNRMNTEAFF | TGTGCCAGCAGCTTAAACAGAATGAACACTGAAGCTTTCTTT
. | TRBJ1-2 | . | TRBV27 | CASTPRYGYGYTF | TGTGCCAGCACCCCCAGGTACGGCTATGGCTACACCTTC
TRBD1 | TRBJ1-2 | few | TRBV19 | CASRGGQGNSSIYGYTF | TGTGCCAGTAGGGGGGGACAGGGGAACTCATCCATCTATGGCTACACCTTC
. | TRBJ2-3 | . | TRBV2 | CASKEGAEDTQYF | TGTGCCAGCAAGGAGGGGGCGGAAGATACGCAGTATTTT
TRBD1 | TRBJ2-3 | . | TRBV5-1 | CASSQGHTGGRNTDTQYF | TGCGCCAGCAGCCAGGGCCACACAGGGGGCCGAAACACAGATACGCAGTATTTT
. | TRBJ2-2 | . | TRBV19 | CASRGATLAGELFF | TGTGCCAGTAGGGGGGCCACTCTGGCCGGGGAGCTGTTTTTT
TRBD2 | TRBJ2-1 | . | TRBV9 | CASSPTSGGSYNEQFF | TGTGCCAGCAGCCCCACTAGCGGGGGGTCCTACAATGAGCAGTTCTTC
. | TRBJ2-2 | . | TRBV7-9 | CASLRGTGELFF | TGTGCCAGCCTCCGGGGCACCGGGGAGCTGTTTTTT
. | TRBJ1-6 | . | TRBV27 | CASSLTGSILSSPLHF | TGTGCCAGCAGTTTAACAGGGTCGATCTTGTCTTCACCCCTCCACTTT
TRBD1 | TRBJ1-6 | . | TRBV5-1 | CASSSGQGPYNSPLHF | TGCGCCAGCAGCTCGGGACAGGGCCCCTATAATTCACCCCTCCACTTT
TRBD1 | TRBJ2-2 | . | TRBV5-4 | CASSWDSKRTGELFF | TGTGCCAGCAGTTGGGACAGCAAGCGCACCGGGGAGCTGTTTTTT
. | TRBJ1-6 | . | TRBV5-6 | CASIRREVYNSPLHF | TGTGCCAGCATCCGCCGGGAGGTCTATAATTCACCCCTCCACTTT
TRBD1 | TRBJ1-6 | . | TRBV29-1 | CSAGTERNSPLHF | TGCAGCGCAGGGACAGAGAGAAATTCACCCCTCCACTTT
. | TRBJ2-7 | . | TRBV4-2 | CASSQGRGGYYEQYF | TGTGCCAGCAGCCAAGGTCGAGGAGGGTACTACGAGCAGTACTTC
TRBD1 | TRBJ2-5 | . | TRBV30 | CAWSPGGTETQYF | TGTGCCTGGAGTCCAGGGGGAACAGAGACCCAGTACTTC
TRBD1 | TRBJ1-2 | few | TRBV11-1 | CASSKGTGGHYGYTF | TGTGCCAGCAGCAAAGGGACAGGCGGACACTATGGCTACACCTTC
TRBD2 | TRBJ2-2 | . | TRBV9 | CASSVVSGGADAGELFF | TGTGCCAGCAGCGTAGTAAGCGGGGGGGCTGATGCCGGGGAGCTGTTTTTT
TRBD1 | TRBJ2-3 | once | TRBV5-1 | CASSRTGLQDTQYF | TGCGCCAGCAGCCGGACAGGGTTACAAGATACGCAGTATTTT
. | TRBJ1-5 | . | TRBV5-1 | CASSKTSNQPQHF | TGCGCCAGCAGTAAAACAAGCAATCAGCCCCAGCATTTT
TRBD2 | TRBJ2-3 | . | TRBV7-2 | CASSSRTSGVVDTQYF | TGTGCCAGCAGCTCCCGGACTAGCGGGGTGGTGGATACGCAGTATTTT
. | TRBJ1-2 | . | TRBV12-5 | CASGFGGTYGYTF | TGTGCTAGTGGTTTCGGGGGTACCTATGGCTACACCTTC
. | TRBJ1-5 | . | TRBV2 | CASSDEGLNQPQHF | TGTGCCAGCAGTGACGAGGGCTTGAATCAGCCCCAGCATTTT
TRBD2 | TRBJ2-5 | . | TRBV4-1 | CASSQEREGTQYF | TGCGCCAGCAGCCAAGAGAGGGAGGGGACCCAGTACTTC
. | TRBJ2-3 | . | TRBV20-1 | CSEQAQDTQYF | TGCAGTGAGCAGGCCCAAGATACGCAGTATTTT
. | TRBJ1-4 | . | TRBV11-2 | CASSRRVGLEKLFF | TGTGCCAGCAGCCGCCGAGTGGGCCTGGAAAAACTGTTTTTT
. | TRBJ1-4 | . | TRBV18 | CASSPGLIDGKLFF | TGTGCCAGCTCACCGGGACTCATAGACGGAAAACTGTTTTTT
. | TRBJ2-2 | . | TRBV5-1 | CASSWTEIGELFF | TGCGCCAGCAGCTGGACAGAAATCGGGGAGCTGTTTTTT
. | TRBJ1-3 | . | TRBV5-1 | CASRDPGGTIYF | TGCGCCAGCAGGGACCCCGGGGGCACCATATATTTT
. | TRBJ1-6 | . | TRBV6-5 | CASSYRDTGTPLHF | TGTGCCAGCAGTTACCGGGACACGGGGACGCCCCTCCACTTT
. | TRBJ1-2 | . | TRBV19 | CASRDRASYGYTF | TGTGCCAGTAGAGACAGAGCTAGCTATGGCTACACCTTC
. | TRBJ2-3 | few | TRBV27 | CASSLSGTSGTDTQYF | TGTGCCAGCAGTTTATCGGGAACATCAGGGACAGATACGCAGTATTTT
. | TRBJ1-2 | . | TRBV9 | CASSERSRGYGYTF | TGTGCCAGCAGCGAGAGGTCCCGGGGCTATGGCTACACCTTC
. | TRBJ1-3 | . | TRBV5-4 | CASSLSRGVSGNTIYF | TGTGCCAGCAGCTTGTCCAGGGGCGTCTCTGGAAACACCATATATTTT
. | TRBJ1-1 | . | TRBV18 | CASSVEAMNTEAFF | TGTGCCAGCTCAGTGGAGGCCATGAACACTGAAGCTTTCTTT
. | TRBJ1-6 | . | TRBV27 | CASSLDTVSYNSPLHF | TGTGCCAGCAGTTTGGACACGGTCTCCTATAATTCACCCCTCCACTTT
. | TRBJ1-2 | . | TRBV4-3 | CASSHSVGGSNYGYTF | TGCGCCAGCAGCCACAGCGTAGGGGGAAGTAACTATGGCTACACCTTC
. | TRBJ1-1 | . | TRBV29-1 | CSAQTGMNTEAFF | TGCAGCGCTCAGACAGGAATGAACACTGAAGCTTTCTTT
. | TRBJ1-5 | . | TRBV5-4 | CASSLDPEGGQPQHF | TGTGCCAGCAGTTTGGACCCCGAGGGTGGTCAGCCCCAGCATTTT
TRBD1 | TRBJ1-3 | . | TRBV28 | CASRNRGTNTIYF | TGTGCCAGCAGAAACAGGGGAACCAACACCATATATTTT
. | TRBJ1-6 | once | TRBV5-1 | CASSLAYGGLLNSPLHF | TGCGCCAGCAGCTTGGCCTATGGAGGCCTACTTAATTCACCCCTCCACTTT
TRBD1 | TRBJ1-5 | once | TRBV28 | CASSYRGRGQPQHF | TGTGCCAGCAGTTACAGGGGGCGAGGTCAGCCCCAGCATTTT
. | TRBJ1-3 | . | TRBV5-8 | CASSLGGIHSGNTIYF | TGTGCCAGCAGCTTGGGAGGTATCCACTCTGGAAACACCATATATTTT
. | TRBJ1-1 | few | TRBV7-3 | CASSLGLGQSAFF | TGTGCCAGCAGCTTAGGCTTGGGGCAGTCAGCTTTCTTT
. | TRBJ2-7 | . | TRBV4-2 | CASSQGVDRTYEQYF | TGTGCCAGCAGCCAAGGAGTTGACAGGACCTACGAGCAGTACTTC
TRBD2 | TRBJ2-2 | . | TRBV29-1 | CSVASGVDTGELFF | TGCAGCGTTGCCAGCGGGGTAGACACCGGGGAGCTGTTTTTT
. | TRBJ2-3 | . | TRBV4-2 | CASSLSKGGTDTQYF | TGTGCCAGCAGCCTTTCAAAAGGGGGCACAGATACGCAGTATTTT
TRBD1 | TRBJ1-1 | . | TRBV10-3 | CAIRTGTGRLQSTEAFF | TGTGCCATCAGGACCGGGACAGGAAGGTTGCAGAGCACTGAAGCTTTCTTT
. | TRBJ2-7 | . | TRBV18 | CASSPTDSYEQYF | TGTGCCAGCTCACCGACAGATTCCTACGAGCAGTACTTC
. | TRBJ2-3 | few | TRBV2 | CASSEGTGMDTQYF | TGTGCCAGCAGTGAGGGGACTGGCATGGATACGCAGTATTTT
TRBD1 | TRBJ1-2 | . | TRBV4-3 | CASSQEKGGGYGYTF | TGCGCCAGCAGCCAAGAGAAAGGGGGCGGCTATGGCTACACCTTC
TRBD1 | TRBJ2-7 | . | TRBV27 | CASSLGQVRGEQYF | TGTGCCAGCAGTTTAGGACAGGTGCGAGGCGAGCAGTACTTC
. | TRBJ2-7 | . | TRBV5-1 | CASTREGTRSSYEQYF | TGCGCCAGCACCCGAGAGGGTACCAGAAGCAGCTACGAGCAGTACTTC